Here is one TCR beta chain with its context. The antigen is unknown. The sample comes from a study of cytomegalovirus exposure and HLA in healthy donors. Notes on the study in general: Data from an earlier analysis indicated that most TCR beta V segments were productive either about 90% or about 30% of the time. Certain indistinguishable V segments, among them TRBV6-2 and TRBV6-3, were excluded. Associated with HLA alleles at 0.05 false discovery rate in a later analysis were 17,000 or so TCR beta sequences.

Germline values: CDR1 MNHNS, CDR2 SASEGT. The V and J ends lost 6 bases and 2 bases respectively, with 5 bases between them. This CDR3 contains 11 residues. A multiplex PCR was run with 60 Vbeta primers and 13 Jbeta primers. Here immunoSEQ multiplex PCR was the method, and the copy in TCRdb shows in-frame clones only, minus some. Seen here are about 160,000 clones, 81% observed once, and the top ten hold about 1.9%. V usage is TRBV6-1 and J usage is TRBJ2-7; D gene unclear. This receptor was obtained from a woman aged 18 to 35 in good health and CMV-seronegative. The sequenced sample was PBMCs. The CDR3 DNA reads as TGTGCCAGCAGAATAACCTACGAGCAGTACTTC. This encodes CASRITYEQYF.